The source of this T cell receptor beta chain is a study of T cell repertoires in ileal Crohn's disease. Only in-frame clones appear in the TCRdb table, and some are missing; sequencing was by immunoSEQ multiplex PCR. The sample holds about 5,500 clones, 81% seen once. This clone occurred once. With 3 bases removed from V and 8 bases from J, the gap between germline ends came to 20 bases. The length of the CDR3 is 15 residues. The germline V gene has CDR1 SGHRS and CDR2 YFSETQ. The chain has TRBV5-1 and TRBJ1-2; tentative D call: TRBD1 (6 bases). This receptor was taken from an adult with Crohn's disease. Sequenced sample: ileal tissue. For the CDR3, the DNA is TGCGCCAGCAGCTCCGACTCCCGGGGGGCTGGCGGCTACACCTTC. This codes for CASSSDSRGAGGYTF.